This T cell receptor beta chain emerged from a study of CD8+CD57+ T cells in acquired aplastic anemia. Across the whole study: DNA per sorted CD4+ or CD8+ sample ranged 0.2 to 27.4 ug, averaging roughly 3.2 ug. Roughly 10.8 million reads were obtained on average for healthy donor CD4+ cells.

Study observations and caveats: Between patients and controls, CD8+ Simpson's diversity did not vary significantly. In common between the patients and the controls were around 30 CD8+ CDR3 sequences.

On this clonotype: Its antigen is not known.

The ends lost 5 bases at V and 4 bases at J; junction bases unmatched: 3. The CDR3 sequence is 13 residues long. Per the germline V gene, CDR1 is LNHDA and CDR2 is SQIVND (reference sequence). Genomic DNA, the template, was used for profiling of the TCR beta VDJ and CDR3. TCRdb recomputed calls from the reads with MiXCR, one row per CDR3 protein. The sample yields over 150,000 distinct CDR3 sequences, approximately 44% seen once. J is TRBJ2-5 and V is TRBV19; the match to TRBD1 covers 8 bases. This TCR was sampled from a human donor in good health. Sequencing was done on a sample of sorted CD4+, CD8+, or CD8+CD57+ T cells (not recorded which) from PBMCs. The CDR3 protein is CASSAQGGETQYF. CDR3 DNA: TGTGCCAGTAGTGCACAGGGGGGAGAGACCCAGTACTTC.